This TCR beta chain was recovered during a study of T cells in women clearing cervical HPV infection (dated by TCRdb to the late 2010s). With respect to the entire study: Cases were 25 women with histologically confirmed HPV16-related CIN3 or worse, including a couple of invasive cancers. The controls were 25 or so women whose single incident HPV16 infection cleared within 12 months with no development of precancer or cancer. Blood from cases was collected at the visit where the lesion was first found, while blood from controls was collected once the infection could no longer be detected. Among cases, blood sampling occurred a median of roughly 150 days after lesion detection, with an interquartile range of about 85 to 200 days. Since HLA typing was available for only a few women, HLA type could not be ruled out as a confounder. An exploratory proof-of-principle case-control study, nested within the Guanacaste HPV Natural History Study in Costa Rica, was conducted to compare TCR repertoires across cervical HPV16 outcomes. Cases and controls were matched on age within five years and on year of sample collection. A median age of approximately 31 years was observed in cases versus more than 37 in controls, and no significant differences in baseline characteristics were found. The parent cohort enrolled 10,049 women aged 18 or older in Guanacaste, Costa Rica, during about 1992 to 1994 and followed them for around 7 years. As quality controls, five blinded duplicates were added to each group, bringing the total to roughly 60 samples made up of roughly 50 participants and approximately ten replicates.

Using the immunoSEQ assay, multiplex PCR amplified TCR beta CDR3 regions from an average of around 1,300 ng of genomic DNA per sample. The assay corrected primer bias using a complete synthetic TCR repertoire to establish an amplification baseline. Amplicons were sequenced on the Illumina platform. The source study handled its data this way. Sequence errors were corrected by clustering with frequency ratios and a modified nearest-neighbor algorithm, and the sequences were then analyzed in the immunoSEQ Analyzer using IMGT gene definitions. At each rarefaction depth, TCR richness and evenness were averaged over 20 rarefaction repeats, and samples with fewer sequences than the depth were excluded. V, D and J gene relative abundances were compared between groups with Wilcoxon rank sum tests, applying FDR correction. An intraclass correlation of 90% to 97% for TCR richness and an average of about 77% across 65 to 70 gene segments were obtained from the blinded duplicates. Entries here come from immuneACCESS through TCRdb and include only in-frame sequences with V and J called. Some clones fail to appear in such tables; in the studies checked, an unresolved V gene covers under half of the shortfall, and the cause of the remainder is unknown. That table is the source of V, J and clone size, and D and trimming were worked out from the DNA. The table for this sample records tens of thousands of clones. Less than 9% of the sample comes from the top ten.

Worth noting for this clone: Its antigen has not been determined. The read ends 3 residues before the CDR3 terminus; that terminus is restored from the germline J gene.

Study-level results and caveats: Because of the cross-sectional design, the study could not determine whether the associations came before infection or resulted from infection, and neither effector/memory subsets nor HPV-specific T cells were isolated. Across sequencing depths, CIN3+ cases showed significantly higher TCR repertoire richness than controls, but evenness did not differ between the groups. Lower TRBV6-7 relative abundance was observed in cases than in controls (around 0.1% versus 0.15%; Bonferroni P = 0.0008). Because T-cell numbers per sample were unknown, differences in richness could reflect varying T-cell content rather than repertoire biology. By combining richness with V gene abundances, random forest classifiers separated cases from controls with an estimated AUC of roughly 0.84.

Every participant had a single incident cervical HPV16 infection, and prevalent HPV16 infections were excluded. Cervical HPV DNA was detected by MY09/MY11 PCR, and genotyping was performed by dot-blot hybridization. About 15 mL of heparinized blood were centrifuged, and the buffy coat was aliquoted, frozen at -30°C, then stored at -80°C. QIAGEN kits were used to extract genomic DNA from buffy coat specimens. Taken from the germline V gene, the CDR1 and CDR2 loops are SGHTA and FQGNSA. Relative to germline, V is 1 base shorter and J is 0 bases shorter, with 4 bases between their ends. Taken from cysteine to phenylalanine, the CDR3 has 14 residues. The DNA has 33 bases, all within the CDR3, and is read from base 1.

The chain is encoded by TRBV7-2 joined to TRBJ1-3; the D gene identity is not certain. Sequencing was done on a sample of blood buffy coat. This TCR was recovered from a woman between 18 and 75 years old with a cervical HPV16 infection that either progressed to CIN3+ or cleared (not recorded which). CDR3 DNA (partial): TGTGCCAGCAGCTTAGATTACTCTGGAAACACC. Protein translation: CASSLDYSGNT. The whole CDR3 protein is CASSLDYSGNTIYF.